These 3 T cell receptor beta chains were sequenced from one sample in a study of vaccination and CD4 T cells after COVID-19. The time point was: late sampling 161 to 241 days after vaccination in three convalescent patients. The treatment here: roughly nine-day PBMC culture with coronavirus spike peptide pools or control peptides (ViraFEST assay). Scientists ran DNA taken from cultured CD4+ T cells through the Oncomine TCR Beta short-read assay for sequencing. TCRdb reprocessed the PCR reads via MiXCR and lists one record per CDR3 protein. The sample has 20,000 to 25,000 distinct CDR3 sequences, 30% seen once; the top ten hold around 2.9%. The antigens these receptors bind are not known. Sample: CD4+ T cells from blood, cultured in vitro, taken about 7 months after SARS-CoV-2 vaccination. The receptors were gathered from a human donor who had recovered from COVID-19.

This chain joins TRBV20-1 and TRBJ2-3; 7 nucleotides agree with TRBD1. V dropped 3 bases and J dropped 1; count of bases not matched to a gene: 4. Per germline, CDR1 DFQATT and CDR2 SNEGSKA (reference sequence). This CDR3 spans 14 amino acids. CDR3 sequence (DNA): TGCAGTGCTAGGAGGGGGCTTGGCACAGATACGCAGTATTTT. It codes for CSARRGLGTDTQYF.

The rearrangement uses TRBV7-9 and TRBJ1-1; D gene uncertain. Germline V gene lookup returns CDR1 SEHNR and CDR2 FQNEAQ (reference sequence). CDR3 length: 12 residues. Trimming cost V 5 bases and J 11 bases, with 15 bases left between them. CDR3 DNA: TGTGCCAGCAGCCAACGAGAATTGCGGGCTTTCTTT. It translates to CASSQRELRAFF.

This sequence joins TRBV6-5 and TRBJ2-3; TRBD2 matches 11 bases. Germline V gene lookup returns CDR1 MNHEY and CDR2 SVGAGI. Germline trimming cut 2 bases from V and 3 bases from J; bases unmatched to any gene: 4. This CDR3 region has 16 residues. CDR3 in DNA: TGTGCCAGCAGTTACAACCTAGCGGGAGGAACAGATACGCAGTATTTT. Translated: CASSYNLAGGTDTQYF.